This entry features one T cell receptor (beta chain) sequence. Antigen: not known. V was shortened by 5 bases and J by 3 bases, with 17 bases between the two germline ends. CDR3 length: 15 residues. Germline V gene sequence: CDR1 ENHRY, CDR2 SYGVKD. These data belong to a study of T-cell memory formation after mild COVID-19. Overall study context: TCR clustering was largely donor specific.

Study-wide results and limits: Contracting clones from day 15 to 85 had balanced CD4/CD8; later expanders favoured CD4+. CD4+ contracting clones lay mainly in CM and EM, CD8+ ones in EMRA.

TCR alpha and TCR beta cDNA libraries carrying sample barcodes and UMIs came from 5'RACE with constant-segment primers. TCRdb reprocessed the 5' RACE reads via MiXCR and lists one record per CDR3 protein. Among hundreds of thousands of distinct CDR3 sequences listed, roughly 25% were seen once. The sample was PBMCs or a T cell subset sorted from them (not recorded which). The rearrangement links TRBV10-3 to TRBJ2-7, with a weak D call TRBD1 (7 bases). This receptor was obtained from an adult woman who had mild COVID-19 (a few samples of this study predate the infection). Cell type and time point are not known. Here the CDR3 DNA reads TGTGCCATCAGTCCCGGTCAGGGGGGCTACTACGAGCAGTACTTC. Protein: CAISPGQGGYYEQYF.